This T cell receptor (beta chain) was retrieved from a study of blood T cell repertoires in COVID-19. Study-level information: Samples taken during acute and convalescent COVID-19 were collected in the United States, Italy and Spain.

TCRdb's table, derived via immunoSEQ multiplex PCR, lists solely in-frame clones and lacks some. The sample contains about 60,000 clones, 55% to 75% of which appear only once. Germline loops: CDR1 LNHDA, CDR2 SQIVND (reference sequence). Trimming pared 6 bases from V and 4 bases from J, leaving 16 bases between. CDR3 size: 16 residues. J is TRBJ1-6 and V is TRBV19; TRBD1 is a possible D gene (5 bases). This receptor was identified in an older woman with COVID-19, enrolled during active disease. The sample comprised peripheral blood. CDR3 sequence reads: CASRKTALVYNSPLHF. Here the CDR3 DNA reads TGTGCCAGTAGGAAGACAGCCCTGGTTTATAATTCACCCCTCCACTTT.